This T cell receptor beta chain derives from a study of memory CD4+ T cells and cytomegalovirus serostatus. Study observations and caveats: Suggested: most of the CMV-linked TCR signature lies in CD4+ memory cells.

Germline V gives CDR1 LGHNA, CDR2 YNFKEQ. The CDR3 totals 14 residues. V lost 4 bases to trimming and J lost 6 bases, with 12 bases between them. As concerns this clone: Its antigen remains unidentified.

Assay: immunoSEQ multiplex PCR; the TCRdb copy retains only in-frame clones and omits some. The table shows tens of thousands of clones, with around 77% occurring only once. The sort gate was single viable CD3+CD4+CD8-CD45RO+ cells for memory CD4+ T cells. The origin of this receptor is an adult in good health and CMV-seronegative. Sequenced input: memory CD4+ T cells from blood. The chain couples TRBV4-2 to TRBJ1-4; the D is unclear. Here the CDR3 reads CASSLGSRDEKLFF. CDR3 nucleotide sequence: TGTGCCAGCAGCCTTGGGTCGCGGGATGAAAAACTGTTTTTT.